These T cell receptor beta chains were read from a single sample in a study of shared clonotypes between healthy human individuals. Sequencing used immunoSEQ multiplex PCR; TCRdb keeps in-frame clones, though not all of them. The sample holds 1.4 million to 1.5 million clones, over 95% seen once. What was sequenced was naive CD4+ T cells sorted from blood. These receptors were obtained from a man aged 25 to 45 in good health. Both conserved end residues are part of each CDR3. D genes are given only for firm matches. Only part of the rows carry a size: once, few, many, or a class if the clone is expanded.

J gene,clone size,V gene,D gene,CDR3 DNA,CDR3 protein
TRBJ2-1,-,TRBV28,-,TGTGCCAGCAGTGCTCGTGGGCGGCTGGTATTGGAGCAGTTCTTC,CASSARGRLVLEQFF
TRBJ1-1,-,TRBV7-2,-,TGTGCCAGCAGCTCTCAGGTTTCCGCCTTTGAAGCTTTCTTT,CASSSQVSAFEAFF
TRBJ2-2,-,TRBV7-3,TRBD2,TGTGCCAGCAGCTACCGCGAGACTAGCATCGGAACCGGGGAGCTGTTTTTT,CASSYRETSIGTGELFF
TRBJ2-6,-,TRBV9,-,TGTGCCAGCAGCGTAGGGGGCCTAAGCTCTGGGGCCAACGTCCTGACTTTC,CASSVGGLSSGANVLTF
TRBJ2-7,-,TRBV5-1,-,TGCGCCAGCAGCTTGGCAATACTGTCTCAGGGAACCTACGAGCAGTACTTC,CASSLAILSQGTYEQYF
TRBJ1-4,-,TRBV18,-,TGTGCCAGCTCTAGCCGATTCACTAATGAAAAACTGTTTTTT,CASSSRFTNEKLFF
TRBJ1-1,-,TRBV18,-,TGTGCCAGCTCACCACATGACCAGGGGCAAAAGATTTACGACACTGAAGCTTTCTTT,CASSPHDQGQKIYDTEAFF
TRBJ1-1,-,TRBV5-1,TRBD1,TGCGCCAGCAGCTTGGTTGGGACAGGGGGCACTGAAGCTTTCTTT,CASSLVGTGGTEAFF
TRBJ1-1,-,TRBV5-6,TRBD1,TGTGCCAGCAGCTTTGACCTGACCGACAGGGGCAAGTACACTGAAGCTTTCTTT,CASSFDLTDRGKYTEAFF
TRBJ1-5,-,TRBV19,-,TGTGCCAGTAGTGTTGAAGGGACACGCGGCAATCAGCCCCAGCATTTT,CASSVEGTRGNQPQHF
TRBJ1-5,-,TRBV6-1,TRBD1,TGTGCCAGCAGTGAAACAGGGGCAGGTCAGCCCCAGCATTTT,CASSETGAGQPQHF
TRBJ1-5,-,TRBV5-5,-,TGTGCCAGCAGCTTGGGATCGGCCGGGGGCGTACAGCCCCAGCATTTT,CASSLGSAGGVQPQHF
TRBJ1-1,-,TRBV9,-,TGTGCCAGCAGCCCCAGGGACGGACGCCCGGGAGCTTTCTTT,CASSPRDGRPGAFF
TRBJ1-3,few,TRBV18,-,TGTGCCAGCTCACCACGCTCTGGAAACACCATATATTTT,CASSPRSGNTIYF
TRBJ2-3,-,TRBV18,-,TGTGCCAGCTCACTGGGCACAGATACGCAGTATTTT,CASSLGTDTQYF
TRBJ2-2,-,TRBV30,-,TGTGCCTGGAGTGTCGCTAGACAGACTGCTCGATACACCGGGGAGCTGTTTTTT,CAWSVARQTARYTGELFF
TRBJ2-3,once,TRBV6-4,-,TGTGCCAGCAGTGTCTCCATTACTAGCACAGATACGCAGTATTTT,CASSVSITSTDTQYF
TRBJ1-1,-,TRBV10-3,TRBD1,TGTGCCATCAGGGGGACAGGGGCGGACACTGAAGCTTTCTTT,CAIRGTGADTEAFF
TRBJ2-1,-,TRBV7-9,TRBD2,TGTGCCAGCAGCTTATCGTTGGGTAGCGGGAGGCTGTCCTACAATGAGCAGTTCTTC,CASSLSLGSGRLSYNEQFF
TRBJ2-7,-,TRBV5-1,TRBD2,TGCGCCAGCAGCGCGGGACTAGCGGGAGGTTACAACGAGCAGTACTTC,CASSAGLAGGYNEQYF
TRBJ1-3,-,TRBV7-9,-,TGTGCCAGCAGCTTGGGCAGGGCGGAGGGAAACACCATATATTTT,CASSLGRAEGNTIYF
TRBJ2-2,-,TRBV30,TRBD2,TGTGCCTGGAGTGTTGGCGGGAGTACGACCGGGGAGCTGTTTTTT,CAWSVGGSTTGELFF
TRBJ2-3,-,TRBV5-1,-,TGCGCCAGCAGCCCTGGGGGTGCGGGAACCCGCACAGATACGCAGTATTTT,CASSPGGAGTRTDTQYF